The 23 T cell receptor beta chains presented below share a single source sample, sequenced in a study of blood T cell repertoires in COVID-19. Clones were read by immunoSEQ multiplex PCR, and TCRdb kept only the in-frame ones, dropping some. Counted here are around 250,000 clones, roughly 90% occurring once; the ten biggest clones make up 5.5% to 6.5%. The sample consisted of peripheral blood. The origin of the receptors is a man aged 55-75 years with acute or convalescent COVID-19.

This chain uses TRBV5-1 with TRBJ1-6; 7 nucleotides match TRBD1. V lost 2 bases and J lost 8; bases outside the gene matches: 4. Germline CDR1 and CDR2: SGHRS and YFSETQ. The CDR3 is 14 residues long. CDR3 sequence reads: CASSLGTDYSPLHF. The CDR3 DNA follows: TGCGCCAGCAGCTTAGGGACAGATTATTCACCCCTCCACTTT.

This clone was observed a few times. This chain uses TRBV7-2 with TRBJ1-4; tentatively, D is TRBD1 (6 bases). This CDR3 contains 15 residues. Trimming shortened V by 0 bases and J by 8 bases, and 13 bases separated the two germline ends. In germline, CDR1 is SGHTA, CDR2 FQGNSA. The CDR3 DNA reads TGTGCCAGCAGCTTAGCATGGGGGCCGGGGGAAAAACTGTTTTTT. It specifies CASSLAWGPGEKLFF.

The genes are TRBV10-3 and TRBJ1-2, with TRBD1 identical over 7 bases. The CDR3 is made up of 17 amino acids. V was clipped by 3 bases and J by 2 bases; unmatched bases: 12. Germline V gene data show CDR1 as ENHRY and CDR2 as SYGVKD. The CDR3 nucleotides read TGTGCCATCAGTGAATCAGGACAGGAAACTCCCAACTATGGCTACACCTTC. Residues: CAISESGQETPNYGYTF.

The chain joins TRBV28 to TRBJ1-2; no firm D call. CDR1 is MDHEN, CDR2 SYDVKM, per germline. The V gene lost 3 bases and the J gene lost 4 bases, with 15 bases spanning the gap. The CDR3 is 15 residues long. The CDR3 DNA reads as TGTGCCAGCAGTTTTCGCGGTTCCGGGTTCTATGGCTACACCTTC. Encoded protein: CASSFRGSGFYGYTF.

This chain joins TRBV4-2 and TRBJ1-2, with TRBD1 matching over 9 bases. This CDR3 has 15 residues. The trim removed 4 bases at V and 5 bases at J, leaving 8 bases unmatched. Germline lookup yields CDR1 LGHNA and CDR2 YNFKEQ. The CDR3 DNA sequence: TGTGCCAGCAGCCCACCGGGACAGGGAAGTTATGGCTACACCTTC. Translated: CASSPPGQGSYGYTF.

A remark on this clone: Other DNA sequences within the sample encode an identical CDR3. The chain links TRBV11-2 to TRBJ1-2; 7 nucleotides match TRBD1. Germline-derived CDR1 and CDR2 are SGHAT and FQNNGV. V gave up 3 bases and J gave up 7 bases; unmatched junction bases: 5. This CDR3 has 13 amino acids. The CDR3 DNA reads TGTGCCAGCAGCTTCCGACAGGGTGGTGGCTACACCTTC. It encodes CASSFRQGGGYTF.

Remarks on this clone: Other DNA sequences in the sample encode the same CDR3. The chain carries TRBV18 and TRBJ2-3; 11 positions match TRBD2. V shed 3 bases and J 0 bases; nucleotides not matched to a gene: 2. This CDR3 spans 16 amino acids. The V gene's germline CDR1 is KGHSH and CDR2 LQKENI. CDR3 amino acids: CASSPRTSGSTDTQYF. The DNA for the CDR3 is TGTGCCAGCTCACCCCGGACTAGCGGGAGCACAGATACGCAGTATTTT.

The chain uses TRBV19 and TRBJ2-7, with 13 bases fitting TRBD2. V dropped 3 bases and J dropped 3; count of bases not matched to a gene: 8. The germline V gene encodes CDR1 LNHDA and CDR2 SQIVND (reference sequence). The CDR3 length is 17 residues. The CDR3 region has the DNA TGTGCCAGTAGTATTCGATGGACTAGCGGGAGATTCTACGAGCAGTACTTC. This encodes CASSIRWTSGRFYEQYF. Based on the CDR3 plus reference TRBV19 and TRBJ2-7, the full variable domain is DGGITQSPKYLFRKEGQNVTLSCEQNLNHDAMYWYRQDPGQGLRLIYYSQIVNDFQKGDIAEGYSVSREKKESFPLTVTSAQKNPTAFYLCASSIRWTSGRFYEQYFGPGTRLTVT.

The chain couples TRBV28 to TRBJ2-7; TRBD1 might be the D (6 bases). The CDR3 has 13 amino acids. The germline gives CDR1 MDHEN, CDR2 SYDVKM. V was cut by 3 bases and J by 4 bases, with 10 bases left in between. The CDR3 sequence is CASSFHRAYEQYF. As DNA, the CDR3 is TGTGCCAGCAGTTTCCACAGGGCGTACGAGCAGTACTTC.

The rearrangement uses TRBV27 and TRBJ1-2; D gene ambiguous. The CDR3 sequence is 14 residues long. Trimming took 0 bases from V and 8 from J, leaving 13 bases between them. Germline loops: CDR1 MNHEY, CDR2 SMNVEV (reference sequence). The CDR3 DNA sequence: TGTGCCAGCAGTTTATCCCCGCCAGGTGGGGGCTACACCTTC. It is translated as CASSLSPPGGGYTF.

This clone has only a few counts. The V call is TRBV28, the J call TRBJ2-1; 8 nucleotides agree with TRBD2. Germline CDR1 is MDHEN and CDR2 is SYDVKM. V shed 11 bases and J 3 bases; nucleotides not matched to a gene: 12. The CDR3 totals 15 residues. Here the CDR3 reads CACWAGGSDYNEQFF. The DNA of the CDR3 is TGTGCCTGTTGGGCGGGAGGATCTGACTACAATGAGCAGTTCTTC.

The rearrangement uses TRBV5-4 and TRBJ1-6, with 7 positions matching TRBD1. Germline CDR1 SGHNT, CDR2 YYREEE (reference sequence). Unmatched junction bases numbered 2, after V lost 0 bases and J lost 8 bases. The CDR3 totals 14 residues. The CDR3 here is CASSLGTGDSPLHF. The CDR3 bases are TGTGCCAGCAGCTTGGGGACAGGAGATTCACCCCTCCACTTT.

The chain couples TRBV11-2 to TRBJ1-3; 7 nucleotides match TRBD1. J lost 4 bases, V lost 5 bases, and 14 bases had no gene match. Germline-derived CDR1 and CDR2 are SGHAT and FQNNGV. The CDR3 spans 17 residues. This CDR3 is CASSPLYRGPRGNTIYF. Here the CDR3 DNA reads TGTGCCAGCAGCCCCCTATATAGGGGGCCGAGAGGAAACACCATATATTTT.

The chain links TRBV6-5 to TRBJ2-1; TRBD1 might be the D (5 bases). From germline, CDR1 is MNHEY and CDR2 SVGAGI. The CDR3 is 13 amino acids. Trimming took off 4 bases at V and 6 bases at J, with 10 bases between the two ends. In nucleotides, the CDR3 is TGTGCCAGCAGTTCCAAAAGGGGCAATGAGCAGTTCTTC. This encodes CASSSKRGNEQFF.

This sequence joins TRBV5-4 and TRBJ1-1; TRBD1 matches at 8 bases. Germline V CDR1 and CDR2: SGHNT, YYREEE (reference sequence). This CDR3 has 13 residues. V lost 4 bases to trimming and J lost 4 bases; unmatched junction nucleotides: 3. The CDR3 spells CASSPGQVTEAFF. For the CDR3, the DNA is TGTGCCAGCAGCCCGGGACAGGTCACTGAAGCTTTCTTT.

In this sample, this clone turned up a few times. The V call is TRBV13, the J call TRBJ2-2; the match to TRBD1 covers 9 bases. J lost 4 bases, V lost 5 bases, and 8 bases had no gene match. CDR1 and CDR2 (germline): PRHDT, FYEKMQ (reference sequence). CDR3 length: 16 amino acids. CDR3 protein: CASSATGTGSTGELFF. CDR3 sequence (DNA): TGTGCCAGCAGCGCCACCGGGACAGGGAGCACCGGGGAGCTGTTTTTT.

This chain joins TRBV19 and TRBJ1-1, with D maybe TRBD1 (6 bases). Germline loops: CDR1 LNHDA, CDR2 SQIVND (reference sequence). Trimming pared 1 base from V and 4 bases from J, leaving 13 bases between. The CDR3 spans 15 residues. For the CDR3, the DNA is TGTGCCAGTAGTATAGGTTTAGGGGGATCCACTGAAGCTTTCTTT. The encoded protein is CASSIGLGGSTEAFF.

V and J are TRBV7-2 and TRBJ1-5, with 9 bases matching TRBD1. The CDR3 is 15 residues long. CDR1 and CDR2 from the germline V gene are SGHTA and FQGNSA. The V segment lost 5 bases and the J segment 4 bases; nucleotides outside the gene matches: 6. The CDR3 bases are TGTGCCAGCAGCCCGGGACAGGGAGCAAATCAGCCCCAGCATTTT. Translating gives CASSPGQGANQPQHF.

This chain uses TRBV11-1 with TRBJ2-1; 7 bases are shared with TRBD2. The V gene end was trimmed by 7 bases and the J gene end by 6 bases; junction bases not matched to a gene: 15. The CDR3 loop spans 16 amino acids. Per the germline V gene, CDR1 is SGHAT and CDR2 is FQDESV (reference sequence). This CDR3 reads CASNKPGWEGRNEQFF. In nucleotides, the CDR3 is TGTGCCAGCAACAAACCGGGGTGGGAGGGCCGCAATGAGCAGTTCTTC.

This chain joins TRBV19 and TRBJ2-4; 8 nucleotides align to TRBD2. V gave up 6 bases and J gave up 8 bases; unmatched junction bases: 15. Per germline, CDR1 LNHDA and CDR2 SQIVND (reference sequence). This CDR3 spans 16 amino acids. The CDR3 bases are TGTGCCAGTAGACTCCCGGGCGGGGGGCTAGGGGACATTCAGTACTTC. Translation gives CASRLPGGGLGDIQYF.

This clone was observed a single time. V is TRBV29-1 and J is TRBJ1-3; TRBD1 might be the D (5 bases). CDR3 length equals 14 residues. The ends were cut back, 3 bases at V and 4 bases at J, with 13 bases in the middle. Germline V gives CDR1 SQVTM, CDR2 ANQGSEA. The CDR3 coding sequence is TGCAGCGTTGATTTCGGGGGATCAGGAAACACCATATATTTT. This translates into CSVDFGGSGNTIYF. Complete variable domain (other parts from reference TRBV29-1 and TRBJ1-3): SAVISQKPSRDICQRGTSLTIQCQVDSQVTMMFWYRQQPGQSLTLIATANQGSEATYESGFVIDKFPISRPNLTFSTLTVSNMSPEDSSIYLCSVDFGGSGNTIYFGEGSWLTVV.

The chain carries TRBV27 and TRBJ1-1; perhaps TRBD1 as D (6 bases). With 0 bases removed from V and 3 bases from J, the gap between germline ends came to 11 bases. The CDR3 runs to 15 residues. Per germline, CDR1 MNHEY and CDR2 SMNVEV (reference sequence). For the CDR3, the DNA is TGTGCCAGCAGTTTATCAGTCAGGGGATACACTGAAGCTTTCTTT. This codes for CASSLSVRGYTEAFF.

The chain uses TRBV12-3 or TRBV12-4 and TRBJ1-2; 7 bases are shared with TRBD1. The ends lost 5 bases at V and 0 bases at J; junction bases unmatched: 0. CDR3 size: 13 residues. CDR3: CASSTGANYGYTF. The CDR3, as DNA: TGTGCCAGCAGTACAGGGGCTAACTATGGCTACACCTTC.